This T cell receptor (beta chain) was recovered during a study of blood T cell repertoires in COVID-19 (dated by TCRdb to 2020 to 2022). Regarding the study in general: Samples from collaborators originated in the United States, Italy and Spain and spanned both the acute and convalescent phases of COVID-19. Samples came from the ongoing ImmuneRACE study (first 160 participants) plus 1,254 subjects from 6 global collaborators. A de-identified subject ID, COVID-19 status, age in years and sex were almost always included in the sample metadata. Deeply sampled blood TCRbeta repertoires from subjects exposed to, actively infected with, or recovered from COVID-19 were included in the dataset. The prospective study material was composed of cDNA or gDNA derived from T cells, B-cell-depleted T cells, or PBMCs. The repertoires were released in a freely available public database intended as a resource for research on the immune response to SARS-CoV-2. HLA class I and class II types, where available, came from metadata supplied by the sample provider rather than from assay-based typing.

Via the germline V gene, CDR1 is SGHTS and CDR2 YDEGEE. V loses 0 bases of germline sequence and J loses 6 bases, and the interval between the two ends is 10 bases. The CDR3 measures 13 amino acids from cysteine to phenylalanine. The entry retains the CDR3 DNA only, 39 bases that are in frame from base 1. This clone has a count of ten or more. It lacks a known antigen. Per-nucleotide qualities are absent, and no much larger clonotype sits a single base away. TCRbeta CDR3 regions were amplified from genomic DNA using the immunoSEQ Assay, a bias-controlled multiplex PCR. The paper's processing steps were these. Within the assay, amplification of reference gene primers was used to estimate how many nucleated cells each sample contained. Sequence reads were collapsed and filtered to measure the absolute abundance of every unique TCRbeta CDR3 rearrangement. For each sample, productive Simpson clonality was calculated as the square root of Simpson's diversity index over productive rearrangements. What TCRdb holds here is the immuneACCESS table cut down to in-frame rearrangements. Part of the clones is not present; checked against another copy, under half of the missing clones reflect an unresolved V gene, and the others are unexplained. The DNA was the basis for D and trimming; V, J and clone size are from that table. The table for this sample lists roughly 130,000 clones; 84% of them were counted only once. In total, the top ten clones hold under 15% of the sample.

Another Seattle source contributed samples from volunteer blood donors who had recovered from COVID-19. Collaborating institutions collected whole blood in K2EDTA tubes following their own protocols. For TCRbeta analysis, collaborator samples were shipped as frozen whole blood, as isolated PBMCs, or as DNA extracted from either sample type. Summary of the overall study and its limitations: The amount of clinical and demographic metadata varied by source and participant and was provided uncurated.

The chain is made from TRBV5-8 and TRBJ2-7; the D gene assignment is ambiguous. The sequencing input was peripheral blood. This sequence was found in a woman younger than 45 who had recovered from COVID-19. The DNA sequence is as follows: TGTGCCAGCAGCTTGGAGTTGGCCCTCGAGCAGTACTTC. This yields the protein CASSLELALEQYF.